The table lists the clone carrying this TCR beta chain with many counts. Its specificity is unknown. The sample comes from a study of response to subunit inactivated influenza vaccine. A single record per CDR3 protein comes from TCRdb applying MiXCR to the RT-PCR reads. The table has hundreds of thousands of distinct CDR3 sequences, about 18% seen once; the top ten hold roughly 10%. With V trimmed by 3 bases and J by 3 bases, 5 bases remained unmatched. The CDR3 sequence is 14 residues long. Study results and limitations: T cells newly recruited by each seasonal influenza vaccination are few, the authors suggested.

This TCR was recovered from a man aged 45-65 years who received an inactivated influenza vaccine. Sequencing used PBMCs from blood, obtained 4 to 6 days after vaccination. V gene TRBV12-3 or TRBV12-4 combines with J gene TRBJ2-7; TRBD2 aligns across 7 bases. The CDR3 DNA reads TGTGCCAGCAGTTTCTCTAGCGGTTTCTACGAGCAGTACTTC. The encoded protein is CASSFSSGFYEQYF.